This record concerns one TCR beta chain sequence. What it binds is not known. This sample was taken from a study of cytomegalovirus exposure and HLA in healthy donors. Overall study context: Early released data comprised some 85 million unique TCRs from HLA-typed donors. Study conclusions and caveats: Later analysis showed most CMV-associated TCR beta chains appearing HLA-restricted. Accounts indicate the classifier identified cytomegalovirus status with strong specificity and sensitivity.

60 Vbeta and 13 Jbeta primers were used in PCR. Generated by immunoSEQ multiplex PCR, the TCRdb table keeps only in-frame clones and is missing some. The data hold about 200,000 clones, with approximately 80% observed a single time. The sequence was collected from a woman aged 30 to 39 in good health and CMV-seropositive. Sequenced input: PBMCs.

The CDR3 DNA follows: TGCGCCAGCCGACAGGCAGGCGATGAAAAACTGTTTTTT. It is translated as CASRQAGDEKLFF. V is TRBV4-1 and J is TRBJ1-4; D perhaps matches TRBD1 (6 bases). CDR1 and CDR2 (germline): MGHRA, YSYEKL. The CDR3 extends over 13 amino acids. Trimming stripped 8 bases from V and 6 bases from J, with 13 bases between.